The rows below give T cell receptor beta chains drawn from one sample of a study of graft-versus-host responses after intestinal transplantation. Method: immunoSEQ multiplex PCR; TCRdb's copy keeps in-frame clones and lacks some. The sample carries 12,000 or so clones, 35% recorded once. The input for sequencing was alloreactive CD8+ T cells from a mixed lymphocyte reaction culture, taken before intestinal transplant. The receptors originated from a human patient who received an intestinal transplant. Both conserved end residues are part of each CDR3. D genes are given only for firm matches. Clone size is given for some rows only: seen once, a few or many times, or a class if the clone is expanded.

size	V	J	D	DNA	CDR3
NA	TRBV7-8	TRBJ2-7	NA	TGTGCCAGCAGCTTAGCCAACGGGGCCTCCTACGAGCAGTACTTC	CASSLANGASYEQYF
few	TRBV6-9	TRBJ2-1	NA	TGTGCCAGCAGCCCTGGGGGTTACAATGAGCAGTTCTTC	CASSPGGYNEQFF
few	TRBV11-2	TRBJ2-7	TRBD1	TGTGCCAGCAGCTTAGCGCCCAACAGGGGGTCCTCCTACGAGCAGTACTTC	CASSLAPNRGSSYEQYF
NA	TRBV7-6	TRBJ2-3	NA	TGTGCCAGCAGCCTTAGACTAGGGGCAGATACGCAGTATTTT	CASSLRLGADTQYF
few	TRBV7-2	TRBJ1-5	NA	TGTGCCAGCAGCTTAAGTGGGCGGAATCAGCCCCAGCATTTT	CASSLSGRNQPQHF
NA	TRBV6-6	TRBJ1-5	TRBD1	TGTGCCAGCAGTCCCGGACAGGGGGCTCAGCCCCAGCATTTT	CASSPGQGAQPQHF
few	TRBV4-2	TRBJ2-3	NA	TGTGCCAGCAGCCAAGGGGAGAGTATTGATACGCAGTATTTT	CASSQGESIDTQYF
few	TRBV27	TRBJ2-7	NA	TGTGCCAGCAGTTTAACAGGGACCTACGAGCAGTACTTC	CASSLTGTYEQYF
NA	TRBV4-3	TRBJ2-3	TRBD2	TGCGCCAGCAGCCAAGAATCAGCGGGAGAAGGATATACGCAGTATTTT	CASSQESAGEGYTQYF
NA	TRBV6-5	TRBJ2-5	NA	TGTGCCAGCAGTTACTTAGGGCTACCAGAAGAGACCCAGTACTTC	CASSYLGLPEETQYF
NA	TRBV7-3	TRBJ2-1	TRBD2	TGTGCCAGCAGCCTGGGACTAGTCTATGAGCAGTTCTTC	CASSLGLVYEQFF
NA	TRBV19	TRBJ1-6	TRBD1	TGTGCCAGTAGTTGGGGGACAGTTAATTCACCCCTCCACTTT	CASSWGTVNSPLHF
NA	TRBV10-3	TRBJ1-2	NA	TGTGCCATCACCCGCCTTTCGGCGACTGGAAATGGCTACACCTTC	CAITRLSATGNGYTF
few	TRBV7-8	TRBJ1-6	NA	TGTGCCAGCAGCCTCTCCGGACCCCATTCACCCCTCCACTTT	CASSLSGPHSPLHF
NA	TRBV6-6	TRBJ2-7	NA	TGTGCCAGCAGTTACGACGCATTGGGGCAGTACTTC	CASSYDALGQYF
NA	TRBV19	TRBJ2-5	TRBD2	TGTGCCAGTAGTATAGTGGGGGGACTAGCGCCTCCGACCCAGTACTTC	CASSIVGGLAPPTQYF
few	TRBV7-3	TRBJ2-3	TRBD2	TGTGCCAGCAGCTCGGGACTAGTCCGCACAGATACGCAGTATTTT	CASSSGLVRTDTQYF
few	TRBV4-3	TRBJ2-7	NA	TGCGCCAGCAGCCAAGATCTTTGGGACCACGAGCAGTACTTC	CASSQDLWDHEQYF
few	TRBV11-2	TRBJ2-5	NA	TGTGCCAGCAGCTTAGGAGGAGGAGGGGGCGCAGAGACCCAGTACTTC	CASSLGGGGGAETQYF
NA	TRBV4-2	TRBJ2-1	NA	TGTGCCAGCAGCCAAGATTGGGGACTGCCCTCCTACAATGAGCAGTTCTTC	CASSQDWGLPSYNEQFF
NA	TRBV4-2	TRBJ2-7	TRBD2	TGTGCCAGCAGCCCGGGACTAGCCTACGAGCAGTACTTC	CASSPGLAYEQYF
NA	TRBV21-1	TRBJ2-1	NA	TGTGCCAGCAGCAACACTCGGACTAGCGCGTCGATCTCCTACAATGAGCAGTTCTTC	CASSNTRTSASISYNEQFF
few	TRBV7-8	TRBJ1-4	TRBD1	TGTGCCAGCAGCTTAAAAAGGACAGGGCTGTTTTTT	CASSLKRTGLFF
few	TRBV6-5	TRBJ2-1	NA	TGTGCCAGCAGACCGCCGGGACTCCCATACAATGAGCAGTTCTTC	CASRPPGLPYNEQFF
few	TRBV28	TRBJ1-5	NA	TGTGCCAGCAGTTTATGGACAGTTACCCTTCAGCCCCAGCATTTT	CASSLWTVTLQPQHF
NA	TRBV7-2	TRBJ2-7	NA	TGTGCCAGCAGCTCGGAAGCGGACGAGCAGTACTTC	CASSSEADEQYF
NA	TRBV4-1	TRBJ2-3	TRBD2	TGCGCCAGCAGCCACGGGTACCGGGGACTAGCGGGAGCAGATACGCAGTATTTT	CASSHGYRGLAGADTQYF
NA	TRBV2	TRBJ2-7	NA	TGTGCCAGCACCCCTGGTGGAGACAGGGACTACCTTACCTACGAGCAGTACTTC	CASTPGGDRDYLTYEQYF
NA	TRBV27	TRBJ2-7	TRBD1	TGTGCCAGCAGTTTATCTGGACAGGCACCCTACGAGCAGTACTTC	CASSLSGQAPYEQYF
few	TRBV7-9	TRBJ2-5	NA	TGTGCCAGCAGCTCACGCATGGACCAGTACTTC	CASSSRMDQYF
medium-sized	TRBV28	TRBJ2-7	NA	TGTGCCAGCAGGGAGGGCACTCCCAACGAGCAGTACTTC	CASREGTPNEQYF
few	TRBV27	TRBJ1-4	NA	TGTGCCAGCAAGGGGCTTAATGAAAAACTGTTTTTT	CASKGLNEKLFF
NA	TRBV13	TRBJ2-2	TRBD2	TGTGCCAGCAGCTTAGAGGCGCGGGAGCACACCGGGGAGCTGTTTTTT	CASSLEAREHTGELFF
NA	TRBV28	TRBJ2-3	TRBD2	TGTGCCAGCAGTTACCACCTGGGCGGGAGCCTCACAGATACGCAGTATTTT	CASSYHLGGSLTDTQYF
few	TRBV6-1	TRBJ2-3	TRBD1	TGTGCCAGCAGTGACCCGGGACAGATCACAGATACGCAGTATTTT	CASSDPGQITDTQYF
NA	TRBV4-1	TRBJ1-5	NA	TGCGCCAGCAGCCAAGATCTTACGTATAGCAATCAGCCCCAGCATTTT	CASSQDLTYSNQPQHF